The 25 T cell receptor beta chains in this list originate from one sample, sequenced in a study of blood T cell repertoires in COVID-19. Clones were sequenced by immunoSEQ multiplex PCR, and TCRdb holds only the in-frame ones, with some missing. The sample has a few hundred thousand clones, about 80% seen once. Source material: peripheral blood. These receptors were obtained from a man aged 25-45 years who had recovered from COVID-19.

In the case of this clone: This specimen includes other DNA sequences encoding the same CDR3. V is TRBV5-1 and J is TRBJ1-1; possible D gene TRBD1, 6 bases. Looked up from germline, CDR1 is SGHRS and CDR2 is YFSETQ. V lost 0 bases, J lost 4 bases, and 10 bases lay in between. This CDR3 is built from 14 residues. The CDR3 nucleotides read TGCGCCAGCAGCTTGGACAGGGCGGGCACTGAAGCTTTCTTT. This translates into CASSLDRAGTEAFF.

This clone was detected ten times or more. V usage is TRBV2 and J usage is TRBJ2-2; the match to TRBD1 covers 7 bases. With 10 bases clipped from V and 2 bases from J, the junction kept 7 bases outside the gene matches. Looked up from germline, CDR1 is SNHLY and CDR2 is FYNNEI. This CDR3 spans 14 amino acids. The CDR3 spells CATRQGLNTGELFF. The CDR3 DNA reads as TGTGCCACCAGACAGGGCCTAAACACCGGGGAGCTGTTTTTT.

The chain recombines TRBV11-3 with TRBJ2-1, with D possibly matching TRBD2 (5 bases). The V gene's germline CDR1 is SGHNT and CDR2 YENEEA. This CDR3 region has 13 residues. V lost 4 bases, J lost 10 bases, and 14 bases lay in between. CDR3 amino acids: CASSSSDWSEQFF. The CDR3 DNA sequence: TGTGCCAGCAGCTCATCGGACTGGTCCGAGCAGTTCTTC.

The chain's CDR3 is CASTFGTSEAFF. In DNA form, the CDR3 reads TGTGCCAGCACCTTTGGGACATCAGAAGCTTTCTTT. V and J are TRBV5-4 and TRBJ1-1; D is perhaps TRBD1 (6 bases). This CDR3 region has 12 residues. The V and J ends lost 6 bases and 8 bases respectively, with 14 bases between them. Germline V lookup: CDR1 SGHNT, CDR2 YYREEE (reference sequence).

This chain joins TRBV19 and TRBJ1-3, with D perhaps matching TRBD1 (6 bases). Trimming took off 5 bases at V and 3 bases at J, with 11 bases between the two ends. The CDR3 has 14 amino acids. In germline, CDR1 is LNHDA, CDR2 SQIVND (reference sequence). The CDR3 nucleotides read TGTGCCAGTAGTTCTCGGACAGTTGGAAACACCATATATTTT. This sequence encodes CASSSRTVGNTIYF. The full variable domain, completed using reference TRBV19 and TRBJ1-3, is DGGITQSPKYLFRKEGQNVTLSCEQNLNHDAMYWYRQDPGQGLRLIYYSQIVNDFQKGDIAEGYSVSREKKESFPLTVTSAQKNPTAFYLCASSSRTVGNTIYFGEGSWLTVV.

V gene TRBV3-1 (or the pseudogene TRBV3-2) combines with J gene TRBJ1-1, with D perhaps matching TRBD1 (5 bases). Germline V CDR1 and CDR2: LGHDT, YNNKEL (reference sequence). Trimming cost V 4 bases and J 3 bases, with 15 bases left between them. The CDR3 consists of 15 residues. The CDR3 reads CASSPQEGLHTEAFF. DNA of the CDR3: TGTGCCAGCAGCCCTCAGGAGGGACTTCACACTGAAGCTTTCTTT.

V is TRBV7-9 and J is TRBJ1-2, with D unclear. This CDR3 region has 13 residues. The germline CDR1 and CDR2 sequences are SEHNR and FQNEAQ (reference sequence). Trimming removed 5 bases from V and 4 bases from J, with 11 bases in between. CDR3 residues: CASSRETGYGYTF. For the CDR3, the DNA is TGTGCCAGCAGCCGCGAGACTGGCTATGGCTACACCTTC.

CDR3 in amino acids: CASSVRGRTGELFF. CDR3 nucleotides: TGTGCCAGCAGTGTCAGAGGGCGCACCGGGGAGCTGTTTTTT. The chain joins TRBV2 to TRBJ2-2; weak D call: TRBD2 (5 bases). V was shortened by 4 bases and J by 4 bases, with 10 bases between the two germline ends. This CDR3 has 14 amino acids. Germline CDR1 is SNHLY and CDR2 is FYNNEI. Full variable domain (outside the CDR3, taken from reference TRBV2 and TRBJ2-2): EPEVTQTPSHQVTQMGQEVILRCVPISNHLYFYWYRQILGQKVEFLVSFYNNEISEKSEIFDDQFSVERPDGSNFTLKIRSTKLEDSAMYFCASSVRGRTGELFFGEGSRLTVL.

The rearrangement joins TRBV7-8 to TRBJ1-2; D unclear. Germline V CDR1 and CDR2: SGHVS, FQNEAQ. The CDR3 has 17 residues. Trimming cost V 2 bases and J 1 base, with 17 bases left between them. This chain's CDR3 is CASSLRPGQKLNYGYTF. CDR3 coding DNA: TGTGCCAGCAGCTTACGGCCAGGCCAAAAGCTTAACTATGGCTACACCTTC. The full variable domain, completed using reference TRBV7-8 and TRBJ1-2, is GAGVSQSPRYKVAKRGQDVALRCDPISGHVSLFWYQQALGQGPEFLTYFQNEAQLDKSGLPSDRFFAERPEGSVSTLKIQRTQQEDSAVYLCASSLRPGQKLNYGYTFGSGTRLTVV.

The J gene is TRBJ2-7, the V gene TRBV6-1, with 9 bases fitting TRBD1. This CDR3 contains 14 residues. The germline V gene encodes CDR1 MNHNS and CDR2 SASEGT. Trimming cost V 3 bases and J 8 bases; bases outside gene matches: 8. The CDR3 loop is CASSEGTGTPKQYF. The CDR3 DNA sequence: TGTGCCAGCAGTGAGGGGACAGGGACCCCCAAGCAGTACTTC.

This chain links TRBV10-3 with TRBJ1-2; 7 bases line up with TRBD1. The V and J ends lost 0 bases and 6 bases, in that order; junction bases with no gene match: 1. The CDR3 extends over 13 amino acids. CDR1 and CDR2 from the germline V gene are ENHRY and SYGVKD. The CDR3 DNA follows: TGTGCCATCAGTGAGTCCACAGGGGATGGCTACACCTTC. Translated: CAISESTGDGYTF.

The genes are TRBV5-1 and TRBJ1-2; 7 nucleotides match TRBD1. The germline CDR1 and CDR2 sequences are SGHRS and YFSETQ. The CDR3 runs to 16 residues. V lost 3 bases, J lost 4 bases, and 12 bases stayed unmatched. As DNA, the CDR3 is TGCGCCAGCAGCTCTGGGACAGTGACAGACCGCTATGGCTACACCTTC. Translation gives CASSSGTVTDRYGYTF.

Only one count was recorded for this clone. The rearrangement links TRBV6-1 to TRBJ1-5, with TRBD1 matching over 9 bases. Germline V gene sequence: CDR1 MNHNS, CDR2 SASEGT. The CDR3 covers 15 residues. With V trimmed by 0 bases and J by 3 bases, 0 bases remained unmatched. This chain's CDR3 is CASSEAQGANQPQHF. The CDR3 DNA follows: TGTGCCAGCAGTGAAGCACAGGGGGCCAATCAGCCCCAGCATTTT.

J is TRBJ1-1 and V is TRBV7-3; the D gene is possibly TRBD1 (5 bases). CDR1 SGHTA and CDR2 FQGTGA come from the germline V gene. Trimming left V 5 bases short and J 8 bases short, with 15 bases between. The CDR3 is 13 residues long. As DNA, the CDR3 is TGTGCCAGCAGCCGAAGCAAGCAGGGCGAAGCTTTCTTT. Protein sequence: CASSRSKQGEAFF.

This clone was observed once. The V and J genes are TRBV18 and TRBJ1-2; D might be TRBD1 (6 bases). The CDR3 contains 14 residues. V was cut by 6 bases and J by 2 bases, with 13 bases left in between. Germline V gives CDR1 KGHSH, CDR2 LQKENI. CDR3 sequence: CASSQGQKNYGYTF. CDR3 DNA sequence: TGTGCCAGCTCTCAAGGACAGAAAAACTATGGCTACACCTTC.

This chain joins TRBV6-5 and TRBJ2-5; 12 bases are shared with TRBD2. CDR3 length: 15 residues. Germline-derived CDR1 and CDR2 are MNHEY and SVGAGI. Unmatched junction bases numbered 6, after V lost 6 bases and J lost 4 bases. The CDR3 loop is CASRPSGGASETQYF. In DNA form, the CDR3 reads TGTGCCAGCAGGCCTAGCGGGGGGGCCTCAGAGACCCAGTACTTC.

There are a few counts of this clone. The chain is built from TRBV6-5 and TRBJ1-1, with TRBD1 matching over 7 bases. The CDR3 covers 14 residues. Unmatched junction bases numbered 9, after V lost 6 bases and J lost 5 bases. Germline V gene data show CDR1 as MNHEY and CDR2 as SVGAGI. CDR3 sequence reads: CASRSTGLGTEAFF. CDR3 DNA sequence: TGTGCCAGCAGGTCGACAGGGTTGGGAACTGAAGCTTTCTTT.

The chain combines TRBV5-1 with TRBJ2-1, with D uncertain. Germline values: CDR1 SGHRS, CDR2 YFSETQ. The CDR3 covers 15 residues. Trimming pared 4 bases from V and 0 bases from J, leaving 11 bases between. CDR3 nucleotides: TGCGCCAGCAGCCTCGTTACGAGCTCCTACAATGAGCAGTTCTTC. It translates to CASSLVTSSYNEQFF.

CDR3 sequence (DNA): TGCGCCAGCAGTCAATGGACAGCCGCGATCTATAAAGCTGCCCTCCACTTT. It yields the protein CASSQWTAAIYKAALHF. The gene calls are TRBV23-1 and TRBJ1-6; the D gene is possibly TRBD1 (6 bases). TRBV23-1 is classed as an ORF, of uncertain function. This CDR3 region has 17 residues. Between the trimmed V and J ends, which lost 1 base and 14 bases, there was a span of 24 bases.

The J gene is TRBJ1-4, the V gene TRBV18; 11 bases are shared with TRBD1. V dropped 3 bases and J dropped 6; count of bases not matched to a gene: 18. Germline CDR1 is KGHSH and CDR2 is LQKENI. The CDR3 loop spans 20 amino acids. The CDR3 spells CASSPFEVSGRTGGDEKLFF. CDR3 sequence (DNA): TGTGCCAGCTCACCTTTCGAGGTTTCTGGTAGGACAGGGGGCGATGAAAAACTGTTTTTT.

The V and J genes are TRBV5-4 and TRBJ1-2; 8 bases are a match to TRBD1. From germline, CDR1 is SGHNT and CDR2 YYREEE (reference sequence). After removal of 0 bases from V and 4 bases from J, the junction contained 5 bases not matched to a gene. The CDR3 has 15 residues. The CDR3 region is CASSLGVTGGYGYTF. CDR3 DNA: TGTGCCAGCAGCTTGGGAGTAACAGGGGGCTATGGCTACACCTTC.

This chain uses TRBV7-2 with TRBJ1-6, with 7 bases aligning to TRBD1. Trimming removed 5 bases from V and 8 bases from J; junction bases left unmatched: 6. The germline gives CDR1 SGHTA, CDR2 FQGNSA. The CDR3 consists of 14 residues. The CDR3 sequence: CASSPNRGDSPLHF. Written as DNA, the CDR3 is TGTGCCAGCAGCCCTAACAGGGGTGATTCACCCCTCCACTTT. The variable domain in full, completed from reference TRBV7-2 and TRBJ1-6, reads GAGVSQSPSNKVTEKGKDVELRCDPISGHTALYWYRQSLGQGLEFLIYFQGNSAPDKSGLPSDRFSAERTGGSVSTLTIQRTQQEDSAVYLCASSPNRGDSPLHFGNGTRLTVT.

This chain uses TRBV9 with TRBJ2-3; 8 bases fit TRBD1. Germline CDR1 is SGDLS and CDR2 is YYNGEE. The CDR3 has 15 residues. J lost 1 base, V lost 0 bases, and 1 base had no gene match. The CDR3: CASSVGRGRTDTQYF. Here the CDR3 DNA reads TGTGCCAGCAGCGTAGGCAGGGGGCGCACAGATACGCAGTATTTT.

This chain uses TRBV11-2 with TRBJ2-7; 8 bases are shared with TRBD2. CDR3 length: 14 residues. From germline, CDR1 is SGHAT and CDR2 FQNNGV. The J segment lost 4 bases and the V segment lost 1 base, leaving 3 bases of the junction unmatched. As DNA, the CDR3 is TGTGCCAGCAGCTTAGGTACTAGCGGTTACGAGCAGTACTTC. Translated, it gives CASSLGTSGYEQYF.

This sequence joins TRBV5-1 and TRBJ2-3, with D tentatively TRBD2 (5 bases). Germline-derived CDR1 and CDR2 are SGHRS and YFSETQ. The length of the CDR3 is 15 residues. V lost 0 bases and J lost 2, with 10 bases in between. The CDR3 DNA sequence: TGCGCCAGCAGCTTGGATGGACTGCCCACAGATACGCAGTATTTT. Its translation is CASSLDGLPTDTQYF.